What follows are 19 T cell receptor beta chains derived from one specimen sequenced in a study of vaccination and CD4 T cells after COVID-19. Documented treatment: roughly 10-day PBMC culture with coronavirus spike peptide pools or control peptides (ViraFEST assay). The antigens these receptors bind are not known. Researchers used the Oncomine TCR Beta short-read assay to sequence DNA from cultured CD4+ T cells. TCRdb passed the PCR reads through MiXCR, listing each CDR3 protein once. The sample carries approximately 15,000 distinct CDR3 sequences, 21% recorded once. Sequenced material: CD4+ T cells from blood, cultured in vitro, taken before SARS-CoV-2 vaccination. Every receptor here comes from a human donor who received a COVID-19 vaccine.

This clonotype is a singleton in its sample. The gene calls are TRBV18 and TRBJ2-3; D unresolved. The CDR3 runs to 14 residues. Germline V gene data show CDR1 as KGHSH and CDR2 as LQKENI. With 1 base removed from V and 0 bases from J, the gap between germline ends came to 5 bases. In DNA, the CDR3 is TGTGCCAGCTCACCACGGGGAAGCACAGATACGCAGTATTTT. Translated: CASSPRGSTDTQYF.

J is TRBJ1-2 and V is TRBV29-1; TRBD1 aligns across 9 bases. The V gene end was trimmed by 0 bases and the J gene end by 7 bases; junction bases not matched to a gene: 12. The germline V gene encodes CDR1 SQVTM and CDR2 ANQGSEA. CDR3 length: 16 amino acids. The CDR3 nucleotides read TGCAGCGTTGAAGATTCCGGGACAGGGATCTATGGTGGCTACACCTTC. Translation: CSVEDSGTGIYGGYTF.

Only a few counts were recorded for this clonotype. The J gene is TRBJ2-3, the V gene TRBV11-3; 7 bases match TRBD1. Trimming took 11 bases from V and 0 from J; bases not matched to a gene: 11. Germline V CDR1 and CDR2: SGHNT, YENEEA. The CDR3 is 15 residues long. The CDR3 DNA reads TGTGCCTGTTCAATCGGGACAGCTAGCACAGATACGCAGTATTTT. Encoded protein: CACSIGTASTDTQYF.

In its sample, this clonotype was seen a few times. This chain links TRBV5-1 with TRBJ2-2; perhaps TRBD1 as D (5 bases). The CDR3 length is 14 residues. The germline V gene encodes CDR1 SGHRS and CDR2 YFSETQ. Trimming removed 8 bases from V and 1 base from J, with 12 bases in between. Here the CDR3 DNA reads TGCGCCAGTGGCGACAGAATGAACACCGGGGAGCTGTTTTTT. Residues: CASGDRMNTGELFF. Complete variable domain (other parts from reference TRBV5-1 and TRBJ2-2): KAGVTQTPRYLIKTRGQQVTLSCSPISGHRSVSWYQQTPGQGLQFLFEYFSETQRNKGNFPGRFSGRQFSNSRSEMNVSTLELGDSALYLCASGDRMNTGELFFGEGSRLTVL.

This clonotype was counted a few times. This chain joins TRBV19 and TRBJ2-1, with D possibly being TRBD1 (7 bases). Germline-derived CDR1 and CDR2 are LNHDA and SQIVND (reference sequence). The V end was cut by 3 bases, the J end by 12 bases, with 9 bases between. CDR3 size: 11 residues. DNA of the CDR3: TGTGCCAGTAGTATCCAGGGGGGGCAGTTCTTC. Its translation is CASSIQGGQFF.

This clonotype was found a few times. This chain links TRBV24-1 with TRBJ2-7, with a possible D match to TRBD2 (6 bases). CDR1 and CDR2 (germline): KGHDR, SFDVKD. The CDR3 is made up of 14 amino acids. Trimming took off 2 bases at V and 0 bases at J, with 7 bases between the two ends. This CDR3 is CATSDSTSSYEQYF. DNA for the CDR3: TGTGCCACCAGTGATTCGACTAGCTCCTACGAGCAGTACTTC.

The CDR3: CASSQMAGGGRVETQYF. The CDR3 nucleotides read TGTGCCAGCAGCCAAATGGCCGGGGGGGGGCGGGTAGAGACCCAGTACTTC. This chain links TRBV5-4 with TRBJ2-5, with 8 positions matching TRBD2. In germline, CDR1 is SGHNT, CDR2 YYREEE (reference sequence). V trimming: 4 bases; J trimming: 4 bases; junction bases outside the gene matches: 15. The CDR3 runs 17 residues.

The V call is TRBV9, the J call TRBJ1-2, with 7 nucleotides matching TRBD1. The CDR3 totals 16 residues. The germline CDR1 and CDR2 sequences are SGDLS and YYNGEE. The V gene end was trimmed by 4 bases and the J gene end by 8 bases; junction bases not matched to a gene: 17. CDR3 sequence (DNA): TGTGCCAGCAGCCCCCGATTGGAGGTCACAGGGGAAGGCTACACCTTC. It encodes CASSPRLEVTGEGYTF.

This clonotype was seen a single time. CDR3 coding DNA: TGCAGTGCTGATCATGAGGGACTAGCGGGGGGTAGAATATCCTACGAGCAGTACTTC. This codes for CSADHEGLAGGRISYEQYF. The chain recombines TRBV20-1 with TRBJ2-1; 15 bases match TRBD2. Near its end, the DNA agrees better with TRBJ2-7, so the J call may be wrong. Per germline, CDR1 DFQATT and CDR2 SNEGSKA (reference sequence). The length of the CDR3 is 19 residues.

This clonotype was picked up a small number of times. This chain joins TRBV20-1 and TRBJ1-5; TRBD1 is a possible D gene (6 bases). This CDR3 is 13 amino acids long. Trimming stripped 7 bases from V and 3 bases from J, with 13 bases between. Germline V CDR1 and CDR2: DFQATT, SNEGSKA (reference sequence). The chain's CDR3 is CSVLGQPNQPQHF. The CDR3 DNA is TGCAGTGTCCTAGGACAGCCCAATCAGCCCCAGCATTTT.

The V and J genes are TRBV6-1 and TRBJ2-1, with D perhaps being TRBD1 or TRBD2 (6 bases each). Trimming took off 8 bases at V and 4 bases at J, with 12 bases between the two ends. Germline CDR1 and CDR2: MNHNS and SASEGT. CDR3 length: 13 amino acids. CDR3 loop: CASRRGRYNEQFF. CDR3 DNA sequence: TGTGCCAGCCGGAGGGGGAGATACAATGAGCAGTTCTTC.

The chain combines TRBV30 with TRBJ2-3; a weak D match, TRBD1 (7 bases). The V and J ends lost 3 bases and 4 bases respectively, with 11 bases between them. CDR3 length: 13 residues. The V gene's germline CDR1 is GTSNPN and CDR2 SVGIG (reference sequence). The CDR3 sequence: CAWRLRGADTQYF. The CDR3, as DNA: TGTGCCTGGAGGCTCAGGGGGGCAGATACGCAGTATTTT.

This clonotype was seen a few times. The genes are TRBV7-2 and TRBJ1-2; 7 nucleotides line up with TRBD1. The V and J ends lost 3 bases and 2 bases, in that order; junction bases with no gene match: 12. CDR1 SGHTA and CDR2 FQGNSA come from the germline V gene. This CDR3 is built from 17 residues. The CDR3 DNA follows: TGTGCCAGCAGCTTTCTTCAGGGGGGGCGCGAGAACTATGGCTACACCTTC. This gives the protein CASSFLQGGRENYGYTF.

This clonotype turned up a few times. The rearrangement links TRBV7-9 to TRBJ2-5, with D unresolved. The CDR3 covers 13 residues. V was clipped by 5 bases and J by 0 bases, with 7 bases between them. Germline-derived CDR1 and CDR2 are SEHNR and FQNEAQ (reference sequence). The CDR3 region has the DNA TGTGCCAGCAGCCGTTCCCACCAAGAGACCCAGTACTTC. As protein: CASSRSHQETQYF.

In its sample, this clonotype is medium-sized. The chain recombines TRBV30 with TRBJ1-1; D is uncertain. Germline assignment: CDR1 GTSNPN and CDR2 SVGIG (reference sequence). The CDR3 runs to 12 residues. Trimming shortened V by 1 base and J by 4 bases, and 7 bases separated the two germline ends. The CDR3 loop reads CAWSGFRTEAFF. The CDR3 DNA reads as TGTGCCTGGAGTGGTTTTCGCACTGAAGCTTTCTTT.

This clonotype occurred a few times. The chain is built from TRBV24-1 and TRBJ1-4, with D possibly TRBD1 on 6 matching bases. Per germline, CDR1 KGHDR and CDR2 SFDVKD. CDR3 length: 18 amino acids. V was pared by 0 bases and J by 4 bases, with 17 bases between. CDR3 protein: CATSDLPYGGHVNEKLFF. CDR3 in DNA: TGTGCCACCAGTGATTTGCCGTACGGGGGGCACGTTAATGAAAAACTGTTTTTT.

This clonotype showed up just a few times. The rearrangement uses TRBV6-1 and TRBJ2-5; possibly TRBD2 for D (6 bases). This CDR3 contains 15 residues. From germline, CDR1 is MNHNS and CDR2 SASEGT. Trimming stripped 5 bases from V and 3 bases from J, with 16 bases between. CDR3 loop: CASSPSGGAEETQYF. The CDR3, as DNA: TGTGCCAGCAGTCCCTCCGGAGGGGCGGAAGAGACCCAGTACTTC.

This clonotype was seen a few times. J is TRBJ1-2 and V is TRBV2; D perhaps matches TRBD1 (5 bases). Germline lookup yields CDR1 SNHLY and CDR2 FYNNEI. This CDR3 region has 19 residues. Trimming removed 6 bases from V and 4 bases from J, with 30 bases in between. The chain's CDR3 is CASRYKLSVSGGGTYGYTF. DNA of the CDR3: TGTGCCAGCAGATACAAACTTTCTGTCTCCGGTGGAGGGACCTATGGCTACACCTTC.

By sample fraction, this clonotype is medium-sized (0.01 to 0.1%). This chain uses TRBV2 with TRBJ1-1; D remains ambiguous. Germline V lookup: CDR1 SNHLY, CDR2 FYNNEI. The V and J ends lost 1 base and 7 bases respectively, with 16 bases between them. The CDR3 extends over 15 amino acids. Here the CDR3 reads CASSEGSRRSDEAFF. The CDR3 DNA reads TGTGCCAGCAGTGAAGGGTCCAGGCGAAGCGATGAAGCTTTCTTT.